This T cell receptor beta chain appears in the sequencing data of a study of T cell responses to AZD1222 COVID-19 vaccine. About this clone itself: Its specificity is not known.

Sequencing was performed with immunoSEQ multiplex PCR; in TCRdb, only in-frame clones are kept and a portion is missing. The data show 92,000 or so clones, under 90% seen once. General study findings and limits: Two AZD1222 administrations were followed by greater Spike-specific TCR breadth and depth.

The CDR3 runs to 13 residues. The germline V gene has CDR1 GTSNPN and CDR2 SVGIG (reference sequence). V was shortened by 5 bases and J by 0 bases, with 10 bases between the two germline ends. The sequenced sample was peripheral blood, obtained on day 0 of AZD1222 vaccination. The receptor's source is an adult in good health. The V and J genes are TRBV30 and TRBJ2-5; D possibly corresponds to TRBD1 (5 bases). The CDR3 nucleotides read TGTGCCTGGGACAGATCGTACCAAGAGACCCAGTACTTC. It yields the protein CAWDRSYQETQYF.